This T cell receptor (beta chain) was profiled in a study of OX40 agonist ivuxolimab in advanced cancers. At the level of the whole study: The costimulatory receptor OX40 (CD134) was targeted by ivuxolimab, a fully human IgG2 agonistic monoclonal antibody. Intravenous ivuxolimab was administered to patients every 2 weeks at six dose levels: 0.01, 0.1, 0.3, 1.5, 3 and 10 mg/kg. The paper describes the monotherapy dose-escalation part (N = 52 patients) of the phase I trial of ivuxolimab. Three dose-escalation patients achieved partial responses, one with hepatocellular carcinoma and two with cutaneous melanoma. Of the roughly 54 patients in dose escalation, about 19 had hepatocellular carcinoma, approximately 15 had melanoma, 9 had renal cell carcinoma and 9 had head and neck cancer. Peripheral TCRbeta sequencing aimed to test whether ivuxolimab altered TCR sequence diversity and caused clonal T-cell expansion. A male proportion of approximately 83% and a mean age of approximately 55 years, ranging from roughly 23 to 80, were recorded for the dose-escalation cohort. Patients were allowed to have had prior anti-PD-1, anti-PD-L1 or anti-CTLA-4 therapy, and around 43% of the dose-escalation patients had been treated with checkpoint inhibitors. Overall study results and their limits: Partial responders in the 0.1-3.0 mg/kg groups had among the lowest normalized peripheral clonal expansion, especially among CD8+ T cells. Antigen specificity was not determined for the clonally expanded peripheral T cells. At doses from 0.1 to 3.0 mg/kg, clonal expansion was seen in both CD4+ and CD8+ blood T cells between baseline and week 6. Low levels of normalized T-cell clonal expansion were also seen in some patients who did not respond. After ivuxolimab, expanded clones were on average more numerous among CD8+ T cells than among CD4+ T cells.

Counted from cysteine to phenylalanine, this CDR3 has 17 amino acids. Just the 51-base CDR3 DNA is kept, in frame starting at base 1. Via the germline V gene (reference sequence), CDR1 is PRHDT and CDR2 FYEKMQ. The V end gives up 6 bases and the J end 8 bases, leaving 17 bases in the junction not matched to a gene. In the case of this clone: Its antigen is still unknown. The sample holds no much larger clone one base away, and base qualities are not on file.

For sequencing of the TCRbeta CDR3 region, genomic DNA was extracted from the sorted cells. The immunoSEQ Assay was used for sequencing of TCRbeta CDR3 regions. Sourced from immuneACCESS, this table was stored by TCRdb with only in-frame sequences that have V and J called. A share of the clones is absent; for the studies checked, an unresolved V gene accounts for under half, and the remainder has no known explanation. The sample table shows roughly 19,000 clones, and around 81% are seen once. The leading ten clones occupy 44% of the sample. The trial excluded patients who had a history of autoimmune disease or were on systemic immunosuppression. Peripheral blood for TCR sequencing was drawn from every dose cohort at baseline, at cycle 4 day 1 and at cycle 7 day 1. The samples were drawn from a first-in-human, open-label, multicenter phase I dose-escalation trial of ivuxolimab. Adults with locally advanced or metastatic melanoma, renal cell carcinoma, hepatocellular carcinoma or head and neck squamous cell carcinoma were enrolled in the trial. Before TCR sequencing, CD4+ and CD8+ T cells were separately sorted from peripheral blood.

The receptor was isolated from an adult with an advanced solid tumor such as melanoma, head and neck, liver or kidney cancer. The sequenced sample was CD4+ or CD8+ T cells sorted from blood, obtained in a trial of the OX40 agonist ivuxolimab. The V and J segments used are TRBV13 and TRBJ1-2; a stretch of 11 junction bases matches TRBD1. The nucleotide sequence is TGTGCCAGCAGAGGAAGTGGGACAGGGGGATATATTGGCGGCTACACCTTC. It is translated as CASRGSGTGGYIGGYTF.